This TCR beta chain was captured by sequencing in a study of blood T cell repertoires in COVID-19. Clones were read by immunoSEQ multiplex PCR, and TCRdb kept only the in-frame ones, dropping some. The sample lists 150,000 to 200,000 clones; around 90% were seen once. This sequence originates from a human donor in a cohort sampled during active COVID-19. Specimen: peripheral blood.

The DNA for the CDR3 is TGTGCCAGCAGTCGACAGGGAGGCACTGAAGCTTTCTTT. Translation: CASSRQGGTEAFF. This rearrangement joins TRBV6-2 or TRBV6-3 to TRBJ1-1; TRBD1 aligns across 7 bases. CDR3 size: 13 residues. V was clipped by 5 bases and J by 4 bases; unmatched bases: 4. In germline, CDR1 is MNHEY, CDR2 SVGEGT.